Here is one T cell receptor beta chain with its context. Its antigen is currently unknown. The data derive from a study of cytomegalovirus exposure and HLA in healthy donors. From germline, CDR1 is LNHDA and CDR2 SQIVND (reference sequence). V was shortened by 1 base and J by 5 bases, with 12 bases between the two germline ends. The CDR3 runs to 15 residues. With 60 Vbeta and 13 Jbeta primers, the PCR was carried out. Here immunoSEQ multiplex PCR was the method, and the copy in TCRdb shows in-frame clones only, minus some. This table holds under 200,000 clones, 75% found once. Notes on the study in general: Both high specificity and high sensitivity reportedly marked the classifier's diagnosis of cytomegalovirus status. Within the data, a cluster of highly shared sequence variants was likely a sequencing artifact. TCR beta V- and J-gene trimming was later associated with a missense DCLRE1C variant. The majority of TCR sequences were rare, yet some public TCRs appeared in many donors.

This TCR came from a woman between 40 and 55 years old in good health and CMV-seropositive. The V and J genes are TRBV19 and TRBJ1-5; tentatively, D is TRBD1 (5 bases). The sequenced sample consisted of PBMCs. CDR3 residues: CASSIGSQGYQPQHF. CDR3 in DNA: TGTGCCAGTAGTATAGGAAGTCAGGGATATCAGCCCCAGCATTTT.